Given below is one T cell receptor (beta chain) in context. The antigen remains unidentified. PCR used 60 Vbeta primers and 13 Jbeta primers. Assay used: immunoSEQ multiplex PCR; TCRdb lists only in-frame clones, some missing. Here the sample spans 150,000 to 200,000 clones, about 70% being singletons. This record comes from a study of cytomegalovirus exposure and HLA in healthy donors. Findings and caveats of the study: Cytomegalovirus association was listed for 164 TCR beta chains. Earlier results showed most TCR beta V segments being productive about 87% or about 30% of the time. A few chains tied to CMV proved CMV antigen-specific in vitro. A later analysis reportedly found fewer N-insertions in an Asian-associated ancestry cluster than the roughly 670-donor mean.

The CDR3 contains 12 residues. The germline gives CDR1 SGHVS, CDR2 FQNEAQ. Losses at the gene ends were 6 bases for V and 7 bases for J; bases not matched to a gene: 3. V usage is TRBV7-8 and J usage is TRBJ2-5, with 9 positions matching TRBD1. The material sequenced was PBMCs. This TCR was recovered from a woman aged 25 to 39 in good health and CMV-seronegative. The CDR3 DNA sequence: TGTGCCAGCAGAACAGGGGGCGCGACCCAGTACTTC. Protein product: CASRTGGATQYF.